This record looks at one TCR beta chain sequence and its context. No antigen is known for it. CDR1 is SGHKS and CDR2 is YYEKEE in the germline V gene (reference sequence). This CDR3 spans 16 amino acids. J gave up 4 bases and V 4 bases, and 9 bases lay outside the gene matches. This sample is part of a study of brain T cells in children with intractable seizures. General study points: Absence of clones before surgery may stem from lower sequencing depth.

Produced via immunoSEQ multiplex PCR; TCRdb's table is partial and in-frame only. The top ten hold 3.5% to 4% of the sample, which has under 150,000 clones, approximately 94% seen once. The rearrangement uses TRBV5-5 and TRBJ1-1, with 11 bases identical to TRBD1. This receptor was identified in a boy in the first two years of life with hemimegalencephaly and intractable seizures. The sample was peripheral blood, taken at surgery. CDR3: CASSPGVGQGATEAFF. The CDR3 DNA reads TGTGCCAGCAGCCCGGGTGTCGGACAGGGGGCCACTGAAGCTTTCTTT.